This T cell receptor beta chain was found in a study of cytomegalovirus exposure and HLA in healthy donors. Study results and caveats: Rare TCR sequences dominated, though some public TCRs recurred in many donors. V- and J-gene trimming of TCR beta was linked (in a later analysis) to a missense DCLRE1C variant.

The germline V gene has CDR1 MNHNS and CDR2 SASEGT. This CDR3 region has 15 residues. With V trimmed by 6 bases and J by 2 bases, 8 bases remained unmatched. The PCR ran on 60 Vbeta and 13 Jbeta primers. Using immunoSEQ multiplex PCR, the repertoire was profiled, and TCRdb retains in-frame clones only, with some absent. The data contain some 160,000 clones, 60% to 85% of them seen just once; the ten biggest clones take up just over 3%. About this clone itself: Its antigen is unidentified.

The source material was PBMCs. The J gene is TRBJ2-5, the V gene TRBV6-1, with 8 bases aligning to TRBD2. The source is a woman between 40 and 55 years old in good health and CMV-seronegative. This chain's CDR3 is CASRTLAGDQETQYF. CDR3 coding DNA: TGTGCCAGCAGAACCCTAGCGGGTGATCAAGAGACCCAGTACTTC.